These 13 T cell receptor beta chains were all obtained from the same sample, sequenced in a study of read filtering for tumor transcriptome and immune sequencing. From roughly 390 ng of RNA, a library with molecular barcoded alpha/delta and beta/gamma adaptors was made. TCRdb fed the reads into MiXCR, producing one record per CDR3 protein. The table records roughly 25,000 distinct CDR3 sequences, under 15% of them present only once. The source material was a population of CD138-negative cells sorted from bone marrow. These receptors were taken from a donor at least 40 years old with multiple myeloma.

There are many counts of this clonotype. The chain has TRBV5-1 and TRBJ2-3; TRBD1 aligns across 7 bases. The CDR3 length is 17 residues. Per the germline V gene, CDR1 is SGHRS and CDR2 is YFSETQ. Trimming cost V 5 bases and J 3 bases; bases outside gene matches: 15. CDR3 sequence reads: CASRRNLGQTETDTQYF. The CDR3 nucleotides read TGCGCCAGCAGGCGAAATCTGGGACAGACTGAGACAGATACGCAGTATTTT.

This clonotype occurred many times. CDR3 protein: CASSGASGKETQYF. The CDR3 DNA sequence: TGTGCCAGCAGTGGGGCCAGCGGGAAAGAGACCCAGTACTTC. The gene calls are TRBV12-3 or TRBV12-4 and TRBJ2-5, with 7 bases lining up with TRBD2. Unmatched junction bases numbered 6, after V lost 5 bases and J lost 3 bases. The CDR3 length is 14 residues.

As to this clonotype: This may stem from a read error, because a much larger clone lies one nucleotide away. J is TRBJ2-1 and V is TRBV9, with a possible D match to TRBD1 (7 bases). This CDR3 is 17 amino acids long. The V and J ends lost 6 bases and 4 bases respectively, with 23 bases between them. The germline V gene has CDR1 SGDLS and CDR2 YYNGEE. CDR3 region: CASNPSGGTERYNEQFF. CDR3 nucleotide sequence: TGTGCCAGCAACCCCTCAGGGGGGACAGAAAGATACAATGAGCAGTTCTTC.

This clonotype was seen ten or more times. V and J are TRBV15 and TRBJ2-3; D is undetermined. The CDR3 contains 12 residues. Trimming pared 0 bases from V and 6 bases from J, leaving 4 bases between. CDR1 is LNHNV and CDR2 is YYDKDF in the germline V gene (reference sequence). For the CDR3, the DNA is TGTGCCACCAGCAGAGATCGGGATACGCAGTATTTT. It is translated as CATSRDRDTQYF.

This clonotype was recorded at least ten times. The chain joins TRBV5-4 to TRBJ2-2, with TRBD2 identical over 7 bases. Germline-derived CDR1 and CDR2 are SGHNT and YYREEE (reference sequence). V gave up 0 bases and J gave up 6 bases; unmatched junction bases: 5. This CDR3 is 15 amino acids long. The CDR3 loop is CASSLVREESGELFF. CDR3 coding DNA: TGTGCCAGCAGCTTGGTACGGGAGGAGTCCGGGGAGCTGTTTTTT.

The rearrangement uses TRBV2 and TRBJ2-3; TRBD2 might be the D (6 bases). Per the germline V gene, CDR1 is SNHLY and CDR2 is FYNNEI. The CDR3 contains 14 residues. V was clipped by 6 bases and J by 2 bases, with 12 bases between them. The DNA of the CDR3 is TGTGCCAGCAGCCGGGACTTCTTCACAGATACGCAGTATTTT. It translates to CASSRDFFTDTQYF.

A note on this clonotype: In this CDR3 the conserved last residue, phenylalanine or tryptophan, is missing, so a read error is likely. This sequence joins TRBV4-2 and TRBJ2-7; perhaps TRBD2 as D (5 bases). V was cut by 1 base and J by 6 bases, with 13 bases left in between. The CDR3 spans 14 residues. Per the germline V gene, CDR1 is LGHNA and CDR2 is YNFKEQ. CDR3 region: CASSQGTGRSEQYS. The CDR3 bases are TGTGCCAGCAGCCAAGGGACGGGAAGAAGCGAGCAGTACTCC.

This clonotype came up many times. This chain uses TRBV12-3 or TRBV12-4 with TRBJ1-1; D remains unclear. Trimming shortened V by 5 bases and J by 1 base, and 8 bases separated the two germline ends. The CDR3 has 13 residues. The CDR3 loop is CASSRRANTEAFF. CDR3 sequence (DNA): TGTGCCAGCAGTCGACGGGCGAACACTGAAGCTTTCTTT.

This clonotype has a handful of counts. Without the conserved terminal phenylalanine or tryptophan, this CDR3 likely stems from a read error. The chain has TRBV7-9 and TRBJ2-2, with D perhaps given as TRBD1 or TRBD2 (5 bases each). The V end was cut by 5 bases, the J end by 1 base, with 14 bases between. There are 16 residues in the CDR3. Germline loops: CDR1 SEHNR, CDR2 FQNEAQ (reference sequence). The CDR3 sequence: CASSITGALNTGELFL. The CDR3 coding sequence is TGTGCCAGCAGCATCACCGGGGCGTTGAACACCGGGGAGCTGTTTCTT.

Ten or more counts support this clonotype. The J gene is TRBJ2-1, the V gene TRBV12-3 or TRBV12-4; 12 nucleotides line up with TRBD2. There are 14 residues in the CDR3. V shed 4 bases and J 9 bases; nucleotides not matched to a gene: 4. CDR3 in DNA: TGTGCCAGCAGTTCTAGCGGGAGGGCCCTTGAGCAGTTCTTC. It codes for CASSSSGRALEQFF.

V and J are TRBV7-9 and TRBJ2-2; TRBD1 matches at 9 bases. After removal of 5 bases from V and 5 bases from J, the junction contained 9 bases not matched to a gene. Germline V gives CDR1 SEHNR, CDR2 FQNEAQ (reference sequence). This CDR3 spans 16 amino acids. In nucleotides, the CDR3 is TGTGCCAGCAGCACCTGGACAGGGGTGGAAACCGGGGAGCTGTTTTTT. Residues: CASSTWTGVETGELFF.

This clonotype came up many times. The chain has TRBV29-1 and TRBJ2-5, with D maybe TRBD2 (7 bases). Trimming took off 7 bases at V and 4 bases at J, with 13 bases between the two ends. The CDR3 runs to 12 residues. Germline CDR1 is SQVTM and CDR2 is ANQGSEA. This chain's CDR3 is CSASGGVETQYF. The CDR3 nucleotides read TGCAGCGCTTCGGGGGGCGTAGAGACCCAGTACTTC.

In regard to this clonotype: One base away lies a much larger clone, so this may be a sequencing read error. The CDR3 sequence is CASSSQVRGTDTQYF. The DNA for the CDR3 is TGTGCCAGCAGTTCCCAAGTCCGGGGCACAGATACGCAGTATTTT. V and J are TRBV13 and TRBJ2-3, with D uncertain. Germline CDR1 reads PRHDT; CDR2 reads FYEKMQ (reference sequence). CDR3 length: 15 amino acids. The V end was cut by 6 bases, the J end by 1 base, with 14 bases between.